The 31 T cell receptor beta chains given below trace back to one sample, sequenced in a study of cytomegalovirus exposure and HLA in healthy donors. TCRdb keeps only in-frame clones here, not all; method: immunoSEQ multiplex PCR. Among more than 140,000 clones, approximately 91% were seen once, and the ten largest hold about 3.1%. What was sequenced was PBMCs. These receptors all come from a woman aged 18-30 years in good health and CMV-seropositive.

The rearrangement joins TRBV2 to TRBJ2-3, with D uncertain. V was pared by 1 base and J by 2 bases, with 7 bases between. The CDR3 runs 14 residues. Germline V gives CDR1 SNHLY, CDR2 FYNNEI. In nucleotides, the CDR3 is TGTGCCAGCAGTGAAGGGCGGAACACAGATACGCAGTATTTT. Amino acids: CASSEGRNTDTQYF.

The rearrangement joins TRBV27 to TRBJ2-7, with TRBD1 as a possible D gene (6 bases). The germline gives CDR1 MNHEY, CDR2 SMNVEV (reference sequence). Trimming took 1 base from V and 1 from J, leaving 20 bases between them. This CDR3 comprises 18 residues. The chain's CDR3 is CASSLFPPGQTRSYEQYF. The DNA of the CDR3 is TGTGCCAGCAGTTTATTCCCCCCCGGACAGACTCGATCCTACGAGCAGTACTTC.

This sequence joins TRBV12-5 and TRBJ2-2; 12 bases match TRBD1. With 2 bases clipped from V and 4 bases from J, the junction kept 8 bases outside the gene matches. The CDR3 contains 18 residues. The germline gives CDR1 LGHNT, CDR2 FRNRAP. CDR3 DNA: TGTGCTAGTGGTTTGCCCCGGGGACAGGGGGCGAGCACCGGGGAGCTGTTTTTT. Translating gives CASGLPRGQGASTGELFF.

The J gene is TRBJ2-7, the V gene TRBV30; D possibly corresponds to TRBD2 (6 bases). There are 14 residues in the CDR3. V lost 0 bases and J lost 7, with 16 bases in between. The germline CDR1 and CDR2 sequences are GTSNPN and SVGIG (reference sequence). The CDR3 sequence is CAWSVGTFGGEQYF. The CDR3 nucleotides are TGTGCCTGGAGTGTGGGGACTTTCGGTGGGGAGCAGTACTTC. Together with reference TRBV30 and TRBJ2-7, the CDR3 gives the full variable domain: SQTIHQWPATLVQPVGSPLSLECTVEGTSNPNLYWYRQAAGRGLQLLFYSVGIGQISSEVPQNLSASRPQDRQFILSSKKLLLSDSGFYLCAWSVGTFGGEQYFGPGTRLTVT.

V gene TRBV13 combines with J gene TRBJ2-7; 7 nucleotides align to TRBD1. CDR1 and CDR2 (germline): PRHDT, FYEKMQ (reference sequence). With V trimmed by 4 bases and J by 4 bases, 7 bases remained unmatched. The CDR3 runs 14 residues. The CDR3 sequence is CASSSRDSGYEQYF. The CDR3 bases are TGTGCCAGCAGCTCACGGGACAGTGGGTACGAGCAGTACTTC.

The chain employs TRBV5-4 and TRBJ2-1, with D tentatively TRBD2 (5 bases). The V gene's germline CDR1 is SGHNT and CDR2 YYREEE (reference sequence). The CDR3 spans 14 residues. Trimming left V 0 bases short and J 9 bases short, with 13 bases between. Written as DNA, the CDR3 is TGTGCCAGCAGCTTGGAATGGGCCGGAGGTGAGCAGTTCTTC. Amino acids: CASSLEWAGGEQFF.

The chain couples TRBV30 to TRBJ2-1; TRBD2 matches 9 bases. This CDR3 is built from 15 residues. CDR1 is GTSNPN and CDR2 is SVGIG in the germline V gene (reference sequence). The ends lost 0 bases at V and 7 bases at J; junction bases unmatched: 7. CDR3 residues: CAWSVQSGRWNEQFF. The DNA of the CDR3 is TGTGCCTGGAGTGTACAAAGCGGGAGGTGGAATGAGCAGTTCTTC.

The genes are TRBV6-1 and TRBJ2-7, with a possible D match to TRBD1 (6 bases). The germline V gene encodes CDR1 MNHNS and CDR2 SASEGT. This CDR3 spans 14 amino acids. Trimming left V 2 bases short and J 3 bases short, with 11 bases between. The CDR3 protein is CASSEIWDNYEQYF. CDR3 DNA: TGTGCCAGCAGTGAAATTTGGGACAACTACGAGCAGTACTTC.

V and J are TRBV4-3 and TRBJ2-3, with D perhaps matching TRBD2 (5 bases). Germline lookup yields CDR1 LGHNA and CDR2 YSLEER. There are 15 residues in the CDR3. V dropped 0 bases and J dropped 3 bases, with 10 bases sitting between them. Written as DNA, the CDR3 is TGCGCCAGCAGCCAAGATGAGGGATATACAGATACGCAGTATTTT. Protein sequence: CASSQDEGYTDTQYF.

This clone was picked up a small number of times. This rearrangement joins TRBV30 to TRBJ1-2, with TRBD1 identical over 9 bases. Per germline, CDR1 GTSNPN and CDR2 SVGIG (reference sequence). The CDR3 consists of 15 residues. V lost 6 bases to trimming and J lost 2 bases; unmatched junction nucleotides: 10. In nucleotides, the CDR3 is TGTGCCTGCCCCCACCCGGGACAGGGCAACTATGGCTACACCTTC. It encodes CACPHPGQGNYGYTF.

This clone was seen a single time. J is TRBJ1-2 and V is TRBV19, with a weak D call TRBD1 (6 bases). Trimming shortened V by 5 bases and J by 7 bases, and 20 bases separated the two germline ends. The CDR3 consists of 15 residues. From germline, CDR1 is LNHDA and CDR2 SQIVND (reference sequence). The CDR3 sequence: CASSLPGQKKGGYTF. CDR3 nucleotides: TGTGCCAGTAGTTTACCGGGACAAAAGAAGGGTGGCTACACCTTC.

The rearrangement uses TRBV6-6 and TRBJ2-1; D might be TRBD1 (5 bases). The length of the CDR3 is 14 residues. V was trimmed by 5 bases and J by 7 bases, leaving 15 bases between them. CDR1 is MNHNY, CDR2 SVGAGI, per germline (reference sequence). The CDR3: CASSLWTTLNEQFF. The CDR3, as DNA: TGTGCCAGCAGTCTTTGGACAACCCTAAATGAGCAGTTCTTC.

This clone came up once. CDR3 loop: CASSKGGVAGNSYEQYF. CDR3 bases: TGTGCCAGCAGCAAAGGGGGAGTAGCGGGGAACTCCTACGAGCAGTACTTC. The genes are TRBV21-1 and TRBJ2-7; the DNA was not compared with TRBD2, the D call given in the table. TRBV21-1 is shown as a pseudogene. The CDR3 runs 17 residues.

This sequence joins TRBV30 and TRBJ1-3; 8 nucleotides match TRBD1. Germline assignment: CDR1 GTSNPN and CDR2 SVGIG (reference sequence). J gave up 0 bases and V 0 bases, and 7 bases lay outside the gene matches. This CDR3 region has 17 residues. CDR3 sequence: CAWSVGDRRISGNTIYF. CDR3 in DNA: TGTGCCTGGAGTGTAGGGGACAGGCGAATCTCTGGAAACACCATATATTTT.

The gene calls are TRBV7-2 and TRBJ2-3; 7 bases agree with TRBD2. Germline-derived CDR1 and CDR2 are SGHTA and FQGNSA. V lost 4 bases and J lost 4; bases outside the gene matches: 8. The CDR3 runs to 15 residues. The CDR3 bases are TGTGCCAGCAGCTACGGCGGGAGTCCCCCAGATACGCAGTATTTT. Translated: CASSYGGSPPDTQYF. The full variable domain, in which reference TRBV7-2 and TRBJ2-3 provide the parts outside the CDR3, is GAGVSQSPSNKVTEKGKDVELRCDPISGHTALYWYRQSLGQGLEFLIYFQGNSAPDKSGLPSDRFSAERTGGSVSTLTIQRTQQEDSAVYLCASSYGGSPPDTQYFGPGTRLTVL.

The chain employs TRBV18 and TRBJ2-1; no definite D call. Germline V gene lookup returns CDR1 KGHSH and CDR2 LQKENI. The CDR3 is 13 residues long. V lost 7 bases and J 6 bases, leaving 13 bases between the germline ends. CDR3: CASLRSTGNEQFF. The CDR3 DNA sequence: TGTGCCAGCTTACGGAGCACGGGCAATGAGCAGTTCTTC.

The gene calls are TRBV19 and TRBJ2-1; 8 bases are shared with TRBD2. CDR3 length: 13 amino acids. Trimming cost V 5 bases and J 9 bases; bases outside gene matches: 6. Per the germline V gene, CDR1 is LNHDA and CDR2 is SQIVND (reference sequence). The CDR3, as DNA: TGTGCCAGTAGTTTCTCCAGCGGGGGTGAGCAGTTCTTC. It translates to CASSFSSGGEQFF.

This chain uses TRBV7-2 with TRBJ2-7, with 12 positions matching TRBD2. V gave up 0 bases and J gave up 6 bases; unmatched junction bases: 6. Germline CDR1 SGHTA, CDR2 FQGNSA. The CDR3 consists of 16 residues. The CDR3 reads CASSLAPSGRAAEQYF. CDR3 sequence (DNA): TGTGCCAGCAGCTTAGCACCTAGCGGGAGGGCCGCCGAGCAGTACTTC.

This clone was recorded once. The rearrangement links TRBV11-3 to TRBJ2-4, with TRBD1 as a possible D gene (6 bases). This CDR3 is built from 17 residues. The germline CDR1 and CDR2 sequences are SGHNT and YENEEA. V lost 5 bases to trimming and J lost 1 base, with 18 bases between them. The CDR3 is CASSPRQGTRAKNIQYF. The CDR3 nucleotides read TGTGCCAGCAGCCCCCGTCAGGGGACGAGGGCCAAAAACATTCAGTACTTC. The entire variable domain, with the rest obtained from reference TRBV11-3 and TRBJ2-4, is as follows: EAGVVQSPRYKIIEKKQPVAFWCNPISGHNTLYWYLQNLGQGPELLIRYENEEAVDDSQLPKDRFSAERLKGVDSTLKIQPAELGDSAVYLCASSPRQGTRAKNIQYFGAGTRLSVL.

The chain has TRBV27 and TRBJ2-5; D gene uncertain. Trimming left V 4 bases short and J 1 base short, with 4 bases between. The CDR3 totals 12 residues. Germline assignment: CDR1 MNHEY and CDR2 SMNVEV (reference sequence). CDR3 amino acids: CASSSTQETQYF. The CDR3 DNA is TGTGCCAGCAGTTCTACCCAAGAGACCCAGTACTTC.

The J gene is TRBJ1-1, the V gene TRBV12-5; 7 nucleotides match TRBD1. The CDR3 has 15 residues. Trimming cost V 3 bases and J 4 bases; bases outside gene matches: 8. Germline V gives CDR1 LGHNT, CDR2 FRNRAP. The CDR3 here is CASGLNQGVVTEAFF. CDR3 coding DNA: TGTGCTAGTGGTTTAAACCAGGGGGTCGTCACTGAAGCTTTCTTT. Variable domain in full (rest from reference TRBV12-5 and TRBJ1-1): DARVTQTPRHKVTEMGQEVTMRCQPILGHNTVFWYRQTMMQGLELLAYFRNRAPLDDSGMPKDRFSAEMPDATLATLKIQPSEPRDSAVYFCASGLNQGVVTEAFFGQGTRLTVV.

V is TRBV19 and J is TRBJ2-7; 10 nucleotides agree with TRBD1. The CDR3 consists of 14 residues. V shed 3 bases, J shed 3 bases, and the junction held 2 bases outside the gene matches. The germline CDR1 and CDR2 sequences are LNHDA and SQIVND (reference sequence). Here the CDR3 reads CASSMGQGLYEQYF. The CDR3 nucleotides read TGTGCCAGTAGTATGGGACAGGGGCTCTACGAGCAGTACTTC.

The V gene is TRBV18, the J gene TRBJ2-3, with D maybe TRBD1 (6 bases). V was clipped by 1 base and J by 6 bases, with 17 bases between them. The CDR3 sequence is 16 residues long. CDR1 and CDR2 from the germline V gene are KGHSH and LQKENI. Written as DNA, the CDR3 is TGTGCCAGCTCACCACGCCCTAGGGGGAGTACTGATACGCAGTATTTT. This sequence encodes CASSPRPRGSTDTQYF.

The V gene is TRBV18, the J gene TRBJ2-5; D is possibly TRBD1 (6 bases). CDR3 length: 14 residues. CDR1 and CDR2 (germline): KGHSH, LQKENI. Trimming pared 3 bases from V and 5 bases from J, leaving 13 bases between. The CDR3 DNA sequence: TGTGCCAGCTCACCCATACCAGGGGAGGAGACCCAGTACTTC. It encodes CASSPIPGEETQYF. The full variable domain, completed using reference TRBV18 and TRBJ2-5, is NAGVMQNPRHLVRRRGQEARLRCSPMKGHSHVYWYRQLPEEGLKFMVYLQKENIIDESGMPKERFSAEFPKEGPSILRIQQVVRGDSAAYFCASSPIPGEETQYFGPGTRLLVL.

This chain joins TRBV7-3 and TRBJ2-1; 9 bases match TRBD2. J gave up 0 bases and V 5 bases, and 8 bases lay outside the gene matches. This CDR3 spans 17 amino acids. Germline V gives CDR1 SGHTA, CDR2 FQGTGA. In DNA form, the CDR3 reads TGTGCCAGCAGCCCCCGGCGCGGGAGGGCCTCCTACAATGAGCAGTTCTTC. This gives the protein CASSPRRGRASYNEQFF.

The chain employs TRBV16 and TRBJ2-5; a weak D match, TRBD2 (5 bases). V was pared by 2 bases and J by 2 bases, with 9 bases between. Looked up from germline, CDR1 is KGHSY and CDR2 is FQNENV. This CDR3 region has 14 residues. This CDR3 is CASSQGGRQETQYF. CDR3 in DNA: TGTGCCAGCAGCCAAGGAGGACGGCAAGAGACCCAGTACTTC. Combining the CDR3 with reference TRBV16 and TRBJ2-5 gives the whole variable domain GEEVAQTPKHLVRGEGQKAKLYCAPIKGHSYVFWYQQVLKNEFKFLISFQNENVFDETGMPKERFSAKCLPNSPCSLEIQATKLEDSAVYFCASSQGGRQETQYFGPGTRLLVL.

The chain employs TRBV11-3 and TRBJ2-7; 7 nucleotides align to TRBD1. The CDR3 is 13 amino acids. The V gene end was trimmed by 5 bases and the J gene end by 4 bases; junction bases not matched to a gene: 5. Germline V lookup: CDR1 SGHNT, CDR2 YENEEA. The CDR3 coding sequence is TGTGCCAGCAGCCAGGGGACAGTTTACGAGCAGTACTTC. The encoded protein is CASSQGTVYEQYF.

The gene calls are TRBV27 and TRBJ2-2, with TRBD1 as a possible D gene (5 bases). V shed 3 bases and J shed 7 bases, with 12 bases lying between them. The CDR3 contains 14 residues. Germline CDR1 is MNHEY and CDR2 is SMNVEV (reference sequence). CDR3 in amino acids: CASSLLRASGELFF. The CDR3 DNA is TGTGCCAGCAGTTTGCTCAGGGCTAGCGGGGAGCTGTTTTTT.

The chain links TRBV30 to TRBJ2-1; TRBD2 agrees at 8 bases. Looked up from germline, CDR1 is GTSNPN and CDR2 is SVGIG (reference sequence). V gave up 0 bases and J gave up 9 bases; unmatched junction bases: 4. The CDR3 is made up of 13 amino acids. Written as DNA, the CDR3 is TGTGCCTGGAGTGTTAATGCGGGAGGTGAGCAGTTCTTC. Translating it yields CAWSVNAGGEQFF.

This clone showed up just a few times. This sequence joins TRBV9 and TRBJ2-2; the match to TRBD2 covers 9 bases. From germline, CDR1 is SGDLS and CDR2 YYNGEE. The trim removed 6 bases at V and 4 bases at J, leaving 7 bases unmatched. This CDR3 is 15 amino acids long. CDR3 sequence (DNA): TGTGCCAGCACCTGGACTAGCGCGGCCACCGGGGAGCTGTTTTTT. This translates into CASTWTSAATGELFF.

The V call is TRBV7-6, the J call TRBJ1-4; 8 bases agree with TRBD1. The CDR3 is 15 residues long. Per the germline V gene, CDR1 is SGHVS and CDR2 is FNYEAQ. V shed 4 bases and J 6 bases; nucleotides not matched to a gene: 7. In DNA, the CDR3 is TGTGCCAGCAGCTCTCGGACAGGGTTGGATGAAAAACTGTTTTTT. Protein product: CASSSRTGLDEKLFF.